This T cell receptor (beta chain) emerged from a study of post-analysis software for immune sequencing data. The overall study: Included courses were relapsing-remitting and secondary progressive multiple sclerosis; progressive-relapsing multiple sclerosis was also included.

In this sample, this clonotype turned up many times. Its antigen remains unknown. At one end, the junction sequence differs from germline, possibly due to a read error. Study-wide points: F measure clustering grouped samples strongly by preparation batch. Versus controls, multiple sclerosis patients showed significantly lower diversity (normalized Chao1). Among a handful of TRBV segments more frequent in patients than controls were TRBV5-6, TRBV5-1 and TRBV20-1.

Each TCR beta cDNA library carried unique molecular identifiers. Input amounts of 1 to 10 million T cells were used. These gave 500,000 or so cDNA molecules, so each molecule approximated one T cell. TCRdb called the PCR reads again in MiXCR, with one record for every CDR3 protein. The data show about 770,000 distinct CDR3 sequences, with around 45% seen just once and 4.9% held by the top ten. There are 12 residues in the CDR3. CDR1 and CDR2 from the germline V gene are SGHRS and YFSETQ. The clonotype originates from a girl aged 5-17 years with multiple sclerosis. The chain has TRBV5-1 and TRBJ2-7, with 7 bases identical to TRBD1. The sample taken for sequencing was blood. The CDR3 sequence is CASSLAGGEQYF. CDR3 in DNA: TGTGCCAGCAGCTTGGCAGGGGGCGAGCAGTACTTC.